The sequence of this T cell receptor beta chain was determined in a study of Tregs in tolerant kidney transplant recipients. Regarding the study as a whole: Some patients' samples used different primers over time, so nucleotide sequences weren't comparable. Few patients were studied, so findings need validation in larger groups.

Only in-frame clones appear in the TCRdb table, and some are missing; sequencing was by immunoSEQ multiplex PCR. The sample shows under 35,000 clones, and 13% to 15% sits with its ten largest clones. Notes on this clone: Its antigen is currently unknown. The read ends 3 residues shy of where the CDR3 ends; the end is completed using the germline J gene.

Unstimulated regulatory T cells (CD4+CD25+CD127-), CD4+CD25- non-regulatory cells, CD4 and CD8 cells were FACS-sorted from thawed PBMCs. Germline V gene lookup returns CDR1 DFQATT and CDR2 SNEGSKA (reference sequence). CDR3 length: 15 amino acids. Between the trimmed V and J ends, which lost 3 bases and 3 bases, there was a span of 18 bases. The sequence came from a human donor who received a combined kidney and bone marrow transplant. The chain couples TRBV20-1 to TRBJ2-7; possibly TRBD2 for D (6 bases). Sequenced here: CD8+ T cells from blood, sampled before the transplant. This chain's CDR3 is CSASPTGLQLYEQYF. CDR3 DNA, as far as it was read: TGCAGTGCTAGTCCGACGGGACTCCAACTCTACGAG.